A selection of T cell receptor beta chains follows, all from one sample in a study of T cells after yellow fever vaccination. MiXCR, applied by TCRdb to the 5' RACE reads, yields one record per CDR3 protein. The sample consists of a few hundred thousand distinct CDR3 sequences, about 7.1% of them appearing once. The sample in question was CD4+ T cells sorted from PBMCs, obtained 15 days after the yellow fever booster vaccination. Every receptor here comes from a man younger than 40 who received the YFV17D yellow fever vaccine. The CDR3 runs from the conserved cysteine through the conserved F or W. The D gene is left open where the match is weak. Clone size is stated in some rows and not others, as once, few, many or a class when expanded.

d_call: TRBD1
j_call: TRBJ2-5
clone_size: few
v_call: TRBV5-6
cdr3_nt: TGTGCCAGCAGCCCTTTGGACAGGGGGACGGAGACCCAGTACTTC
cdr3_aa: CASSPLDRGTETQYF

d_call: NA
j_call: TRBJ2-7
clone_size: NA
v_call: TRBV20-1
cdr3_nt: TGCAGTGCTAGAGATACGGGACACCCACCGGAGTACTTC
cdr3_aa: CSARDTGHPPEYF

d_call: NA
j_call: TRBJ2-3
clone_size: few
v_call: TRBV4-3
cdr3_nt: TGCGCCAGCAGCCAAGGACCCCGAGATACGCAGTATTTT
cdr3_aa: CASSQGPRDTQYF

d_call: NA
j_call: TRBJ2-5
clone_size: NA
v_call: TRBV20-1
cdr3_nt: TGCAGTGCTCCTCGCTTGGAGACCCAGTACTTC
cdr3_aa: CSAPRLETQYF

d_call: TRBD2
j_call: TRBJ2-3
clone_size: few
v_call: TRBV28
cdr3_nt: TGTGCCAGCAGAAGGGCGGGAGGGCGCGGAGATACGCAGTATTTT
cdr3_aa: CASRRAGGRGDTQYF

d_call: NA
j_call: TRBJ2-5
clone_size: many
v_call: TRBV18
cdr3_nt: TGTGCCAGCTCACCGACCCAAGAGACCCAGTACTTC
cdr3_aa: CASSPTQETQYF

d_call: TRBD2
j_call: TRBJ2-7
clone_size: few
v_call: TRBV12-3/TRBV12-4
cdr3_nt: TGTGCCAGCAGGTCCCGGGAGGGCCCCTACGAGCAGTACTTC
cdr3_aa: CASRSREGPYEQYF

d_call: NA
j_call: TRBJ2-1
clone_size: few
v_call: TRBV6-5
cdr3_nt: TGTGCCAGCAGTTACGGGCCCTCCTACAATGAGCAGTTCTTC
cdr3_aa: CASSYGPSYNEQFF

d_call: TRBD1
j_call: TRBJ1-1
clone_size: few
v_call: TRBV29-1
cdr3_nt: TGCAGCGTTGTACAGGGGGTCGTATTGGGCACTGAAGCTTTCTTT
cdr3_aa: CSVVQGVVLGTEAFF

d_call: NA
j_call: TRBJ2-4
clone_size: NA
v_call: TRBV6-5
cdr3_nt: TGTGCCAGCACGGTCCAAAGCATTCAGTACTTC
cdr3_aa: CASTVQSIQYF

d_call: NA
j_call: TRBJ2-6
clone_size: many
v_call: TRBV5-1
cdr3_nt: TGCGCCAGCAGCTTCCGACCTTCATCTGGGGCCAACGTCCTGACTTTC
cdr3_aa: CASSFRPSSGANVLTF

d_call: NA
j_call: TRBJ2-2
clone_size: many
v_call: TRBV6-5
cdr3_nt: TGTGCCAGCAGTTACTCGACCCCAGGGCCCACCGGGGAGCTGTTTTTT
cdr3_aa: CASSYSTPGPTGELFF

d_call: NA
j_call: TRBJ2-1
clone_size: many
v_call: TRBV5-1
cdr3_nt: TGCGCCAGCAGCTTGGACGGCGGCTCCTACAATGAGCAGTTCTTC
cdr3_aa: CASSLDGGSYNEQFF

d_call: TRBD1
j_call: TRBJ2-7
clone_size: few
v_call: TRBV20-1
cdr3_nt: TGCAGTGCTAGACCCGCCGGGACAGGCTACGAGCAGTACTTC
cdr3_aa: CSARPAGTGYEQYF

d_call: NA
j_call: TRBJ1-5
clone_size: NA
v_call: TRBV10-3
cdr3_nt: TGTGCCATCAGTGACTCTGATCAGCCCCAGCATTTT
cdr3_aa: CAISDSDQPQHF

d_call: NA
j_call: TRBJ1-6
clone_size: NA
v_call: TRBV12-3/TRBV12-4
cdr3_nt: TGTGCCAGCAGTTTTCAGGGGCCAAATTCACCCCTCCACTTT
cdr3_aa: CASSFQGPNSPLHF

d_call: NA
j_call: TRBJ2-7
clone_size: few
v_call: TRBV5-1
cdr3_nt: TGCGCCAGCAGCTCCAGGGGAGCCACCTACGAGCAGTACTTC
cdr3_aa: CASSSRGATYEQYF

d_call: TRBD1
j_call: TRBJ1-5
clone_size: NA
v_call: TRBV28
cdr3_nt: TGTGCCAGCAGCGGGCGGGGACAGGGCCATGGTGTCCCCCAGCATTTT
cdr3_aa: CASSGRGQGHGVPQHF

d_call: TRBD2
j_call: TRBJ2-1
clone_size: NA
v_call: TRBV20-1
cdr3_nt: TGCAGTGCTAGTTATAGCGGGAGTGTAGGTGAGCAGTTCTTC
cdr3_aa: CSASYSGSVGEQFF

d_call: TRBD2
j_call: TRBJ2-5
clone_size: NA
v_call: TRBV7-2
cdr3_nt: TGTGCCAGCAGCCGACTAGCGGGAGGGTCGTTGCGAGAGACCCAGTACTTC
cdr3_aa: CASSRLAGGSLRETQYF

d_call: TRBD2
j_call: TRBJ2-3
clone_size: NA
v_call: TRBV3-1
cdr3_nt: TGTGCCAGCAGCGCCGGGACTAGCGACCTCACAGATACGCAGTATTTT
cdr3_aa: CASSAGTSDLTDTQYF

d_call: TRBD2
j_call: TRBJ2-5
clone_size: NA
v_call: TRBV28
cdr3_nt: TGTGCCAGCGGAGGGACTAGCGGGAGGGGGTGGGAGACCCAGTACTTC
cdr3_aa: CASGGTSGRGWETQYF

d_call: NA
j_call: TRBJ2-5
clone_size: few
v_call: TRBV7-2
cdr3_nt: TGTGCCAGCAGCTTAACTCGAAACCAAGAGACCCAGTACTTC
cdr3_aa: CASSLTRNQETQYF

d_call: TRBD2
j_call: TRBJ2-3
clone_size: NA
v_call: TRBV5-1
cdr3_nt: TGCGCCAGCAGCTCGACTAGCGGGGGACTTACGCAGTATTTT
cdr3_aa: CASSSTSGGLTQYF

d_call: NA
j_call: TRBJ1-1
clone_size: few
v_call: TRBV3-1
cdr3_nt: TGTGCCAGCAGCCAAGGGATCGGACCCTCGCAGAACACTGAAGCTTTCTTT
cdr3_aa: CASSQGIGPSQNTEAFF

d_call: NA
j_call: TRBJ1-3
clone_size: many
v_call: TRBV18
cdr3_nt: TGTGCCAGCTCACAACAGGGTGGTGACACCATATATTTT
cdr3_aa: CASSQQGGDTIYF

d_call: NA
j_call: TRBJ1-2
clone_size: many
v_call: TRBV24-1
cdr3_nt: TGTGCCACCAGTGAAGCCTCTAACTATGGCTACACCTTC
cdr3_aa: CATSEASNYGYTF

d_call: TRBD1
j_call: TRBJ2-2
clone_size: NA
v_call: TRBV12-3/TRBV12-4
cdr3_nt: TGTGCCAGCAGACAACCGGGACAGGGGGCAAGGACCGGGGAGCTGTTTTTT
cdr3_aa: CASRQPGQGARTGELFF

d_call: TRBD1
j_call: TRBJ2-7
clone_size: few
v_call: TRBV10-3
cdr3_nt: TGTGCCATCTCTCCCGATGACAGGGGGGACGAGCAGTACTTC
cdr3_aa: CAISPDDRGDEQYF

d_call: TRBD2
j_call: TRBJ2-7
clone_size: many
v_call: TRBV4-3
cdr3_nt: TGCGCCAGCAGCCAAGAACTAGCGGGAGTTCCCCCATACGAGCAGTACTTC
cdr3_aa: CASSQELAGVPPYEQYF

d_call: TRBD1
j_call: TRBJ1-6
clone_size: few
v_call: TRBV20-1
cdr3_nt: TGCAGTGCTAGAGCCGGGACAGTTAATTCACCCCTCCACTTT
cdr3_aa: CSARAGTVNSPLHF

d_call: NA
j_call: TRBJ2-7
clone_size: few
v_call: TRBV5-1
cdr3_nt: TGCGCCAGCAGCTTGCCGGACCCTACGCCGTACGAGCAGTACTTC
cdr3_aa: CASSLPDPTPYEQYF

d_call: NA
j_call: TRBJ2-3
clone_size: many
v_call: TRBV5-5
cdr3_nt: TGTGCCAGCAGCTTGGGCGGAGCCACAGATACGCAGTATTTT
cdr3_aa: CASSLGGATDTQYF

d_call: TRBD2
j_call: TRBJ2-5
clone_size: NA
v_call: TRBV20-1
cdr3_nt: TGCTGTGCTAGAATGGTACCGGGACTAGCGGGAGAAGAGACCCAGTACTTC
cdr3_aa: CCARMVPGLAGEETQYF

d_call: NA
j_call: TRBJ1-5
clone_size: few
v_call: TRBV20-1
cdr3_nt: TGCAGTGCTAGACCAGGGTACAATCAGCCCCAGCATTTT
cdr3_aa: CSARPGYNQPQHF

d_call: TRBD2
j_call: TRBJ2-1
clone_size: NA
v_call: TRBV24-1
cdr3_nt: TGTGCCACCAGTGATTCTGGGACTAGCGGACTTCTGAATGAGCAGTTCTTC
cdr3_aa: CATSDSGTSGLLNEQFF

d_call: TRBD2
j_call: TRBJ2-7
clone_size: many
v_call: TRBV7-2
cdr3_nt: TGTGCCAGCAGCCCCAAGGGCGGGAGTTGGTACGAGCAGTACTTC
cdr3_aa: CASSPKGGSWYEQYF

d_call: NA
j_call: TRBJ2-5
clone_size: NA
v_call: TRBV11-3
cdr3_nt: TGTGCCAGCAGTCCCGGGCTTGACCCAGAGACCCAGTACTTC
cdr3_aa: CASSPGLDPETQYF

d_call: NA
j_call: TRBJ1-4
clone_size: many
v_call: TRBV29-1
cdr3_nt: TGCAGCGTCGGGGGGCGGGCTAATGAAAAACTGTTTTTT
cdr3_aa: CSVGGRANEKLFF

d_call: NA
j_call: TRBJ2-1
clone_size: many
v_call: TRBV24-1
cdr3_nt: TGTGCCACCAGTGATGATAAGGGGCGAACCTCCTACAATGAGCAGTTCTTC
cdr3_aa: CATSDDKGRTSYNEQFF

d_call: NA
j_call: TRBJ2-7
clone_size: many
v_call: TRBV5-1
cdr3_nt: TGCGCCAGCAGCTTGGCGGGGGCCCAGGGGGTATACGAGCAGTACTTC
cdr3_aa: CASSLAGAQGVYEQYF

d_call: NA
j_call: TRBJ2-5
clone_size: NA
v_call: TRBV24-1
cdr3_nt: TGTGCCAGGACGGGTGGGAGTGAGACCCAGTACTTC
cdr3_aa: CARTGGSETQYF

d_call: TRBD1
j_call: TRBJ2-5
clone_size: NA
v_call: TRBV9
cdr3_nt: TGTGCCAGCAGCGAACAGGGGGCAGGAGAGACCCAGTACTTC
cdr3_aa: CASSEQGAGETQYF

d_call: NA
j_call: TRBJ2-1
clone_size: few
v_call: TRBV2
cdr3_nt: TGTGCCAGCAGTGCAGGCCTAGCGTACAATGAGCAGTTCTTC
cdr3_aa: CASSAGLAYNEQFF

d_call: NA
j_call: TRBJ2-3
clone_size: NA
v_call: TRBV11-2
cdr3_nt: TGTGCCGGAACGACAGGCTACACAGATACGCAGTATTTT
cdr3_aa: CAGTTGYTDTQYF

d_call: NA
j_call: TRBJ2-3
clone_size: few
v_call: TRBV12-3/TRBV12-4
cdr3_nt: TGTGCCAGCAGTTTAGCGGGGCGGTCAACGCAGTATTTT
cdr3_aa: CASSLAGRSTQYF

d_call: NA
j_call: TRBJ1-5
clone_size: few
v_call: TRBV18
cdr3_nt: TGTGCCAGCTCAATAGGACAGCGAACCAATCAGCCCCAGCATTTT
cdr3_aa: CASSIGQRTNQPQHF

d_call: NA
j_call: TRBJ2-1
clone_size: few
v_call: TRBV4-3
cdr3_nt: TGCGCCAGCAGCCAAGATGGGGCTTGGGGGAATGAGCAGTTCTTC
cdr3_aa: CASSQDGAWGNEQFF

d_call: NA
j_call: TRBJ1-1
clone_size: few
v_call: TRBV20-1
cdr3_nt: TGCAGTGCTCCCTGGGATAACAGGCTTGAAGCTTTCTTT
cdr3_aa: CSAPWDNRLEAFF

d_call: NA
j_call: TRBJ1-2
clone_size: few
v_call: TRBV6-6
cdr3_nt: TGTGCCAGCAGTCAACAGACTTCAGATGGCTACACCTTC
cdr3_aa: CASSQQTSDGYTF

d_call: NA
j_call: TRBJ2-6
clone_size: NA
v_call: TRBV5-8
cdr3_nt: TGTGCCAGCAGCTTGGACCAGACCAACGTCCTGACTTTC
cdr3_aa: CASSLDQTNVLTF

d_call: NA
j_call: TRBJ1-5
clone_size: many
v_call: TRBV9
cdr3_nt: TGTGCCAGCAGCGTAGATGGAGCGAATCAGCCCCAGCATTTT
cdr3_aa: CASSVDGANQPQHF

d_call: NA
j_call: TRBJ2-2
clone_size: many
v_call: TRBV10-3
cdr3_nt: TGTGCCATCTCGGTGAACACCGGGGAGCTGTTTTTT
cdr3_aa: CAISVNTGELFF

d_call: NA
j_call: TRBJ2-1
clone_size: NA
v_call: TRBV25-1
cdr3_nt: TGTGCCAGCAGTAAGGCGTCTAGGCCTTACAATGAGCAGTTCTTC
cdr3_aa: CASSKASRPYNEQFF

d_call: NA
j_call: TRBJ1-5
clone_size: many
v_call: TRBV7-2
cdr3_nt: TGTGCCAGCAGCTTAAGGGACCAGCCCCAGCATTTT
cdr3_aa: CASSLRDQPQHF

d_call: TRBD2
j_call: TRBJ2-5
clone_size: many
v_call: TRBV20-1
cdr3_nt: TGCAGTGCTAGAAAGGGACTAGCGGGACAAGAGACCCAGTACTTC
cdr3_aa: CSARKGLAGQETQYF

d_call: TRBD2
j_call: TRBJ2-7
clone_size: NA
v_call: TRBV20-1
cdr3_nt: TGCAGTGCTCGACGGACTAGCTGGGAGCAGTACTTC
cdr3_aa: CSARRTSWEQYF